This T cell receptor (beta chain) was retrieved from a study of blood T cell repertoires in COVID-19. For the study at large: From the United States, Italy and Spain came samples of acute and convalescent COVID-19. PBMCs, B-cell-depleted T cells, or T cells were the source of the cDNA or gDNA that made up the material.

The CDR3 has 14 amino acids. Germline CDR1 is LNHDA and CDR2 is SQIVND (reference sequence). V dropped 4 bases and J dropped 3 bases, with 13 bases sitting between them. In the authors' workflow: Amplification of reference gene primers was used by the study to estimate nucleated cell counts. This table comes from immunoSEQ multiplex PCR, and its TCRdb copy is limited to in-frame clones, with some not included. D and trimming come from the DNA, and the V and J calls and clone size come from that table. The sample shows over 100,000 clones, about 89% of them seen only once. The material sequenced was peripheral blood. The chain has TRBV19 and TRBJ2-7, with D possibly TRBD2 on 6 matching bases. The clonotype originates from a human donor with acute or convalescent COVID-19. The donor label of this sample is uncertain. CDR3 DNA sequence: TGTGCCAGTAGTAAAGGCGGGATCTTCTACGAGCAGTACTTC. Amino acids: CASSKGGIFYEQYF.